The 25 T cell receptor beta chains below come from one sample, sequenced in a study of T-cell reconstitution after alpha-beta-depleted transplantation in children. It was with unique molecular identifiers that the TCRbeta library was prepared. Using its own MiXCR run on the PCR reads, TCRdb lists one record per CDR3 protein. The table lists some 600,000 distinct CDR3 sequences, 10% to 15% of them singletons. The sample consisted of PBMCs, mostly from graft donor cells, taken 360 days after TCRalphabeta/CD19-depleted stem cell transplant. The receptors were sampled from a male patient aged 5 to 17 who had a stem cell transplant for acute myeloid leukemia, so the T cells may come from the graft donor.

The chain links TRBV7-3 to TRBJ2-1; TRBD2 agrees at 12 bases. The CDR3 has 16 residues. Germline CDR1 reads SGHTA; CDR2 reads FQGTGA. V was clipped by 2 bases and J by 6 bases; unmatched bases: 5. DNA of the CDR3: TGTGCCAGCAGCTTACAAGCTAGCGGGAGGGCCAATGAGCAGTTCTTC. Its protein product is CASSLQASGRANEQFF.

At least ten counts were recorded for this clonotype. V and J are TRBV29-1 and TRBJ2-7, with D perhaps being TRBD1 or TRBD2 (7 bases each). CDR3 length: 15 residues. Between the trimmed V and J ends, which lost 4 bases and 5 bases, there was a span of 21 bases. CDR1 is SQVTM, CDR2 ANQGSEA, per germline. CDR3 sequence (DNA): TGCAGCGTTGGTCCCAACAGGGGAGGGATCCACGAGCAGTACTTC. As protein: CSVGPNRGGIHEQYF.

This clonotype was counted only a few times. The CDR3 is CASSRGTSDDNEQFF. CDR3 nucleotides: TGTGCCAGCAGCCGCGGGACTAGCGACGACAATGAGCAGTTCTTC. The chain recombines TRBV7-9 with TRBJ2-1; 10 nucleotides agree with TRBD2. There are 15 residues in the CDR3. With V trimmed by 5 bases and J by 5 bases, 6 bases remained unmatched. Germline lookup yields CDR1 SEHNR and CDR2 FQNEAQ (reference sequence).

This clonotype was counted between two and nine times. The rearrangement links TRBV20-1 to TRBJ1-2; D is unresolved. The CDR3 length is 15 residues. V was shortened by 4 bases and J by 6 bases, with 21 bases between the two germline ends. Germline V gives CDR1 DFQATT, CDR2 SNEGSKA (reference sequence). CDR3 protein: CSAISGPLVRNGYTF. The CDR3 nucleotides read TGCAGTGCTATATCTGGACCTTTAGTTAGGAATGGCTACACCTTC.

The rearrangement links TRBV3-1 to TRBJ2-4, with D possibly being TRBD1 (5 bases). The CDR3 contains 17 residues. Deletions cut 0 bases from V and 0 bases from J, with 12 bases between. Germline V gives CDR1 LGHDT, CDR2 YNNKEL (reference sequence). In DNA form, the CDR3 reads TGTGCCAGCAGCCAAGATCTCGTTCAGGGAGCCAAAAACATTCAGTACTTC. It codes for CASSQDLVQGAKNIQYF.

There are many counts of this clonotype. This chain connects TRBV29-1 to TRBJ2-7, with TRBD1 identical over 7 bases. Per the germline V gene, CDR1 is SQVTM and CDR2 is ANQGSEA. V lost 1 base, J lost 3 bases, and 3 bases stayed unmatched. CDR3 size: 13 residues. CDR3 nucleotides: TGCAGCGTTGAAGGGACAGGAGTCTACGAGCAGTACTTC. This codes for CSVEGTGVYEQYF.

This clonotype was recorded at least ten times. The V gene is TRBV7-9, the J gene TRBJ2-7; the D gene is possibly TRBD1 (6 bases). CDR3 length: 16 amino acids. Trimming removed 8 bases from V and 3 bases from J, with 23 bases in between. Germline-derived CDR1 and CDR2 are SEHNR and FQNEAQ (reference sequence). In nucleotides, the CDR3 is TGTGCCAGCGAAAGTAACTGGGCAGGGGCTTTCTACGAGCAGTACTTC. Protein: CASESNWAGAFYEQYF.

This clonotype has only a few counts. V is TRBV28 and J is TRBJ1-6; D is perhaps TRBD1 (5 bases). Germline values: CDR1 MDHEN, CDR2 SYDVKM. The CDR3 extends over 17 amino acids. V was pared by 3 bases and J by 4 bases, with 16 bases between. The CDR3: CASSLGPYQAYNSPLHF. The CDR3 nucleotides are TGTGCCAGCAGTTTGGGGCCATATCAAGCATATAATTCACCCCTCCACTTT.

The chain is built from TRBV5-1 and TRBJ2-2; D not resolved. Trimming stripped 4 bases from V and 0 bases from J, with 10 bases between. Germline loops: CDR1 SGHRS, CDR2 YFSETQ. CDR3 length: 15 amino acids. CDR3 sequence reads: CASSKLMSNTGELFF. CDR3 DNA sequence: TGCGCCAGCAGCAAACTAATGTCGAACACCGGGGAGCTGTTTTTT.

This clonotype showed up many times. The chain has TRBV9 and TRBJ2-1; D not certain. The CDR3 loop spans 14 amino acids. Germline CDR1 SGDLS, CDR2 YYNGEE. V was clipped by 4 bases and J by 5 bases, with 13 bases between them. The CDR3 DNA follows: TGTGCCAGCAGCCCGTCGACTGGCGACAATGAGCAGTTCTTC. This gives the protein CASSPSTGDNEQFF.

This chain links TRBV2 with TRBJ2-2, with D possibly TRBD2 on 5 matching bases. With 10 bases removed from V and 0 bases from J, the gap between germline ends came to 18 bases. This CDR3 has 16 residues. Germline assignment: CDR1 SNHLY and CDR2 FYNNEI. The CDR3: CATQVEATANTGELFF. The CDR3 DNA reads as TGTGCCACCCAAGTGGAGGCCACCGCGAACACCGGGGAGCTGTTTTTT.

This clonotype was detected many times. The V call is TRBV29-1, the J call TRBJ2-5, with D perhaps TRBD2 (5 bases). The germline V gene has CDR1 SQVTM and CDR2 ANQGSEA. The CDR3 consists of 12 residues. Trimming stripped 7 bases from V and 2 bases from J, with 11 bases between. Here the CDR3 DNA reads TGCAGCGCCCACCCGGGGCAAGAGACCCAGTACTTC. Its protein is CSAHPGQETQYF.

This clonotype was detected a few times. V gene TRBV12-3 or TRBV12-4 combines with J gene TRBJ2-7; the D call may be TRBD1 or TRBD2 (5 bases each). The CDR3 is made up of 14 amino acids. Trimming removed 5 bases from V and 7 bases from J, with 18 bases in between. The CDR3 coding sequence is TGTGCCAGCAGTCAGGGACCCCTCGAGGTAGAGCAGTACTTC. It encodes CASSQGPLEVEQYF.

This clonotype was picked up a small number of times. CDR3 region: CASSSRRGDGYTF. The CDR3 DNA is TGTGCCAGCAGCTCCCGGCGAGGTGATGGCTACACCTTC. V and J are TRBV7-3 and TRBJ1-2; D gene ambiguous. CDR1 is SGHTA and CDR2 is FQGTGA in the germline V gene. V was shortened by 4 bases and J by 6 bases, with 12 bases between the two germline ends. This CDR3 has 13 residues. Full variable domain (remainder filled in from reference TRBV7-3 and TRBJ1-2): GAGVSQTPSNKVTEKGKYVELRCDPISGHTALYWYRQSLGQGPEFLIYFQGTGAADDSGLPNDRFFAVRPEGSVSTLKIQRTERGDSAVYLCASSSRRGDGYTFGSGTRLTVV.

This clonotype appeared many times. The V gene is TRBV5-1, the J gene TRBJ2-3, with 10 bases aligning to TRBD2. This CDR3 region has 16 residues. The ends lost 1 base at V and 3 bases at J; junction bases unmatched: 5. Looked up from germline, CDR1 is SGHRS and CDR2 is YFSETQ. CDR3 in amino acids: CASSLISGRGTDTQYF. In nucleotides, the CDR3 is TGCGCCAGCAGCTTGATCAGCGGGAGGGGGACAGATACGCAGTATTTT. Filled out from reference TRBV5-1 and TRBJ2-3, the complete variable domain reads KAGVTQTPRYLIKTRGQQVTLSCSPISGHRSVSWYQQTPGQGLQFLFEYFSETQRNKGNFPGRFSGRQFSNSRSEMNVSTLELGDSALYLCASSLISGRGTDTQYFGPGTRLTVL.

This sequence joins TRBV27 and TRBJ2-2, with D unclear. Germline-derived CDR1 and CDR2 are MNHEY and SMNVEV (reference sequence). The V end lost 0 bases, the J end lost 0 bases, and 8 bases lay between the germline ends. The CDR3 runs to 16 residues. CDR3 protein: CASSLSVPPNTGELFF. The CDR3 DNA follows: TGTGCCAGCAGTTTATCTGTTCCCCCGAACACCGGGGAGCTGTTTTTT.

CDR3 protein: CASSPRDSGEQFF. The CDR3 region has the DNA TGTGCCAGCAGCCCTCGGGACTCAGGTGAGCAGTTCTTC. The gene calls are TRBV7-2 and TRBJ2-1, with D perhaps matching TRBD2 (6 bases). There are 13 residues in the CDR3. V dropped 5 bases and J dropped 9 bases, with 14 bases sitting between them. Germline lookup yields CDR1 SGHTA and CDR2 FQGNSA.

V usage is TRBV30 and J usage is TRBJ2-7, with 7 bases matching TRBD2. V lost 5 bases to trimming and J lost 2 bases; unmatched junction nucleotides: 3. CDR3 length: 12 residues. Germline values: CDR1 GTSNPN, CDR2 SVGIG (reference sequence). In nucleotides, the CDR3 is TGTGCCTGGTCTACTAGCGCCTACGAGCAGTACTTC. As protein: CAWSTSAYEQYF. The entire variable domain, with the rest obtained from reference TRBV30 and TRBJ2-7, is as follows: SQTIHQWPATLVQPVGSPLSLECTVEGTSNPNLYWYRQAAGRGLQLLFYSVGIGQISSEVPQNLSASRPQDRQFILSSKKLLLSDSGFYLCAWSTSAYEQYFGPGTRLTVT.

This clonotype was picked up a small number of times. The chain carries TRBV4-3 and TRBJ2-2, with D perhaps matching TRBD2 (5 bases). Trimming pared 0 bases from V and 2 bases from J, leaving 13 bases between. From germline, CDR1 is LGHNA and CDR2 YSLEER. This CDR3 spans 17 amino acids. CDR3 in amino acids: CASSQDGAAGNTGELFF. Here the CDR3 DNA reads TGCGCCAGCAGCCAAGATGGAGCGGCAGGAAACACCGGGGAGCTGTTTTTT.

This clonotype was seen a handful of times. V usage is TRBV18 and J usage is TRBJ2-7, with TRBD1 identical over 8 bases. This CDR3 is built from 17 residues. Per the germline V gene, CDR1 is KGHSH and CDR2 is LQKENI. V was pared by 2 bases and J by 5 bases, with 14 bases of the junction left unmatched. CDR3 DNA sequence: TGTGCCAGCTCACCATACCCAGGGACAGGTTCTCCTAACGAGCAGTACTTC. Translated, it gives CASSPYPGTGSPNEQYF.

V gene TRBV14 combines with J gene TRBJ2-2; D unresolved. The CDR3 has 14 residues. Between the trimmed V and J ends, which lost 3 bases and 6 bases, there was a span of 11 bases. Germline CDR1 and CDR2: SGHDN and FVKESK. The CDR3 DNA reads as TGTGCCAGCAGCCACGTTTCCAGCGCCGGGGAGCTGTTTTTT. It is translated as CASSHVSSAGELFF.

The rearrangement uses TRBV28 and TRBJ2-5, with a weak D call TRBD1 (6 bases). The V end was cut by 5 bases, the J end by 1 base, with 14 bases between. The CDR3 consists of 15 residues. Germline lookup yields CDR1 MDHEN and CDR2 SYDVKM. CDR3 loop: CASSPQGTPQETQYF. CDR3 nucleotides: TGTGCCAGCAGTCCCCAGGGGACACCCCAAGAGACCCAGTACTTC.

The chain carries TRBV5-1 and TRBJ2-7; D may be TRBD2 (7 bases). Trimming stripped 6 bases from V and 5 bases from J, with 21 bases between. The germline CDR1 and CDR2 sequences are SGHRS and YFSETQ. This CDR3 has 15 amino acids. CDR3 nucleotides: TGCGCCAGCACCGAATTCCGGGGGGCCATCAACGAGCAGTACTTC. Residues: CASTEFRGAINEQYF.

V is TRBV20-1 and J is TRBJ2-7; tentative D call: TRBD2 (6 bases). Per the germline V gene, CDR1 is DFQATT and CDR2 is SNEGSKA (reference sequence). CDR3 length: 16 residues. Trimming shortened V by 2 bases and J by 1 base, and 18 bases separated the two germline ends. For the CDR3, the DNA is TGCAGTGCTAGACCTCTCCCGGGGGACCTTTCCTACGAGCAGTACTTC. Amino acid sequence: CSARPLPGDLSYEQYF.

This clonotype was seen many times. The CDR3 DNA reads TGTGCCAGCAGTTTAGCCGGGACAGTACAAGAGACCCAGTACTTC. Residues: CASSLAGTVQETQYF. The chain has TRBV12-3 or TRBV12-4 and TRBJ2-5, with 7 bases identical to TRBD1. V lost 0 bases and J lost 2; bases outside the gene matches: 3. The CDR3 has 15 amino acids.